This T cell receptor (beta chain) is from a study of control samples from healthy donors and cancer patients. Sequencing was performed with immunoSEQ multiplex PCR; in TCRdb, only in-frame clones are kept and a portion is missing. The sample records tens of thousands of clones, roughly 90% being singletons. This CDR3 contains 15 residues. Germline V gene lookup returns CDR1 LNHDA and CDR2 SQIVND (reference sequence). V was shortened by 8 bases and J by 3 bases, with 19 bases between the two germline ends. The specimen sequenced was PBMCs. This TCR derives from a man aged 60 to 75 with colorectal cancer. The V call is TRBV19, the J call TRBJ1-1, with D possibly TRBD1 on 6 matching bases. As DNA, the CDR3 is TGTGCCAGTGGTTCGGGGGGGCTTTTATACACTGAAGCTTTCTTT. Encoded protein: CASGSGGLLYTEAFF.